The sequence of this T cell receptor beta chain was determined in a study of blood T cell repertoires in COVID-19. Overall study: Samples taken during acute and convalescent COVID-19 were collected in the United States, Italy and Spain.

Original processing methods: Scientists estimated how many nucleated cells there were by amplifying reference gene primers. Repertoires were generated with immunoSEQ multiplex PCR, while TCRdb's copy carries only in-frame clones and drops some. The DNA was the basis for D and trimming; V, J and clone size are from that table. Counted here are about 140,000 clones, more than 65% occurring once; the ten biggest clones make up less than 9.5%. In its sample, this clone was seen a few times. J was trimmed by 5 bases and V by 6 bases; bases with no gene match: 9. This CDR3 comprises 14 residues. Germline V gene data show CDR1 as MNHEY and CDR2 as SMNVEV (reference sequence).

The gene calls are TRBV27 and TRBJ1-1; 7 bases match TRBD1. This TCR derives from a human donor in a cohort sampled during active COVID-19. Sequenced input: peripheral blood. The CDR3 sequence is CASSGRGRGTEAFF. As DNA, the CDR3 is TGTGCCAGCAGCGGCAGGGGGAGAGGAACTGAAGCTTTCTTT.